Here is one T cell receptor (beta chain) with its context. Sequenced by immunoSEQ multiplex PCR; TCRdb stores in-frame clones only, minus some. The repertoire holds about 64,000 clones, with 80% to 95% as singletons. This sample was taken from a study of T cell responses to AZD1222 COVID-19 vaccine. Material: peripheral blood, obtained 28 days after the second dose of the MenACWY control vaccine. This clonotype was sampled from an adult who received the MenACWY meningococcal vaccine as a control.

CDR3 loop: CASRQGDSPLHF. DNA of the CDR3: TGTGCCAGTCGACAGGGTGATTCACCCCTCCACTTT. V and J are TRBV7-9 and TRBJ1-6; TRBD1 agrees at 7 bases. Germline V gene data show CDR1 as SEHNR and CDR2 as FQNEAQ (reference sequence). V shed 9 bases, J shed 8 bases, and the junction held 4 bases outside the gene matches. CDR3 length equals 12 residues.